The 28 T cell receptor beta chains in this list originate from one sample, sequenced in a study of cytomegalovirus exposure and HLA in healthy donors. It was with 60 Vbeta and 13 Jbeta primers that the PCR ran. Clones were read by immunoSEQ multiplex PCR, and TCRdb kept only the in-frame ones, dropping some. The table shows about 140,000 clones, with around 77% occurring only once. The sequenced material came from PBMCs. The receptors here all came from a man between 25 and 39 years old in good health and CMV-seronegative.

The chain joins TRBV4-1 to TRBJ2-7, with TRBD1 matching 9 bases. The CDR3 is made up of 15 amino acids. Germline values: CDR1 MGHRA, CDR2 YSYEKL. Germline trimming cut 2 bases from V and 5 bases from J; bases unmatched to any gene: 7. The CDR3 DNA reads TGCGCCAGCAGCCAACCACGGGACAGGGTCCACGAGCAGTACTTC. Translation gives CASSQPRDRVHEQYF.

This clone has just a few counts. The chain couples TRBV19 to TRBJ1-1; D is undetermined. The V end was cut by 1 base, the J end by 4 bases, with 7 bases between. Germline CDR1 and CDR2: LNHDA and SQIVND (reference sequence). CDR3 length: 13 residues. CDR3 in DNA: TGTGCCAGTAGTATAGGACATGGCACTGAAGCTTTCTTT. Its protein product is CASSIGHGTEAFF.

The CDR3 sequence is CASRSGFSYNEQFF. The DNA of the CDR3 is TGTGCCAGCAGATCAGGGTTCTCCTACAATGAGCAGTTCTTC. The chain recombines TRBV7-9 with TRBJ2-1, with D possibly TRBD1 on 5 matching bases. The germline V gene has CDR1 SEHNR and CDR2 FQNEAQ (reference sequence). Between the trimmed V and J ends, which lost 6 bases and 0 bases, there was a span of 9 bases. This CDR3 comprises 14 residues.

This chain connects TRBV2 to TRBJ1-5; D is unresolved. The V end lost 7 bases, the J end lost 1 base, and 14 bases lay between the germline ends. Per germline, CDR1 SNHLY and CDR2 FYNNEI. The CDR3 contains 15 residues. CDR3 amino acids: CASTSGTLSNQPQHF. DNA of the CDR3: TGTGCCAGCACTTCAGGCACCCTCAGCAATCAGCCCCAGCATTTT.

This clone came up a few times. The chain is built from TRBV29-1 and TRBJ1-4; 7 bases are shared with TRBD1. CDR1 is SQVTM, CDR2 ANQGSEA, per germline. The CDR3 extends over 13 amino acids. Unmatched junction bases numbered 8, after V lost 7 bases and J lost 6 bases. The CDR3 here is CSALDRDYEKLFF. The CDR3 nucleotides are TGCAGCGCTCTAGACAGGGATTATGAAAAACTGTTTTTT.

This chain connects TRBV19 to TRBJ2-1; D may be TRBD2 (5 bases). Germline V gene lookup returns CDR1 LNHDA and CDR2 SQIVND (reference sequence). The CDR3 contains 15 residues. V lost 1 base and J lost 0, with 7 bases in between. The CDR3 sequence is CASSIAGSSYNEQFF. CDR3 sequence (DNA): TGTGCCAGTAGTATAGCGGGGAGCTCCTACAATGAGCAGTTCTTC.

The CDR3 DNA reads as TGTGCCAGCAGACCCCTCGTCCAGGGGGCAGATACGCAGTATTTT. Translating it yields CASRPLVQGADTQYF. The V and J genes are TRBV27 and TRBJ2-3, with TRBD1 matching over 7 bases. This CDR3 region has 15 residues. V shed 6 bases and J 4 bases; nucleotides not matched to a gene: 10. Germline-derived CDR1 and CDR2 are MNHEY and SMNVEV (reference sequence).

This clone was found a few times. The V call is TRBV10-2, the J call TRBJ1-1; D is ambiguous. The CDR3 is 16 amino acids. Trimming left V 5 bases short and J 5 bases short, with 21 bases between. Germline assignment: CDR1 WSHSY and CDR2 SAAADI. Written as DNA, the CDR3 is TGCGCCAGCAGTTCACACGACAAGAGTCGTGGGACTGAAGCTTTCTTT. This codes for CASSSHDKSRGTEAFF.

This clone has a single count. The rearrangement links TRBV18 to TRBJ1-1; TRBD1 aligns across 7 bases. CDR3 size: 15 residues. Germline assignment: CDR1 KGHSH and CDR2 LQKENI. Trimming at V came to 0 bases and at J to 2 bases, leaving 3 bases not matched to a gene. The CDR3 protein is CASSPPGTANTEAFF. The CDR3 DNA follows: TGTGCCAGCTCACCACCCGGGACAGCAAACACTGAAGCTTTCTTT. Drawing the rest from reference TRBV18 and TRBJ1-1, the complete variable domain is NAGVMQNPRHLVRRRGQEARLRCSPMKGHSHVYWYRQLPEEGLKFMVYLQKENIIDESGMPKERFSAEFPKEGPSILRIQQVVRGDSAAYFCASSPPGTANTEAFFGQGTRLTVV.

V is TRBV7-6 and J is TRBJ1-2; a weak D match, TRBD1 (6 bases). V shed 5 bases and J shed 4 bases, with 14 bases lying between them. Germline values: CDR1 SGHVS, CDR2 FNYEAQ. There are 14 residues in the CDR3. The CDR3 region has the DNA TGTGCCAGCAGCATGTACAGGGAGGGCTATGGCTACACCTTC. This sequence encodes CASSMYREGYGYTF.

The rearrangement joins TRBV2 to TRBJ1-2, with D maybe TRBD1 (6 bases). The V gene's germline CDR1 is SNHLY and CDR2 FYNNEI. V was cut by 4 bases and J by 4 bases, with 16 bases left in between. CDR3 length: 15 amino acids. CDR3 sequence: CASSAQGAITYGYTF. DNA for the CDR3: TGTGCCAGCAGTGCACAGGGTGCGATAACCTATGGCTACACCTTC.

CDR3 DNA: TGTGCCAGCAGTAGAAGGGGGCATGAAAAACTGTTTTTT. It translates to CASSRRGHEKLFF. V gene TRBV7-2 combines with J gene TRBJ1-4; 7 bases line up with TRBD1. The CDR3 has 13 residues. The V and J ends lost 6 bases and 6 bases, in that order; junction bases with no gene match: 4. The V gene's germline CDR1 is SGHTA and CDR2 FQGNSA.

J is TRBJ2-1 and V is TRBV4-1; D may be TRBD2 (6 bases). The CDR3 has 17 amino acids. V shed 1 base and J shed 0 bases, with 13 bases lying between them. The germline gives CDR1 MGHRA, CDR2 YSYEKL. Written as DNA, the CDR3 is TGCGCCAGCAGCCAAGCCCAGCGGGCGCTCTCCTACAATGAGCAGTTCTTC. The encoded protein is CASSQAQRALSYNEQFF.

V gene TRBV6-1 combines with J gene TRBJ1-4; the match to TRBD1 covers 8 bases. Per germline, CDR1 MNHNS and CDR2 SASEGT. This CDR3 has 14 amino acids. J gave up 6 bases and V 3 bases, and 3 bases lay outside the gene matches. This CDR3 reads CASSEDREDEKLFF. As DNA, the CDR3 is TGTGCCAGCAGTGAGGACAGGGAAGATGAAAAACTGTTTTTT.

This chain joins TRBV27 and TRBJ1-1, with D hard to call. The CDR3 totals 12 residues. V lost 6 bases, J lost 10 bases, and 15 bases lay in between. Germline V gene lookup returns CDR1 MNHEY and CDR2 SMNVEV (reference sequence). The CDR3 DNA follows: TGTGCCAGCAGCCGTATAGGAGTAGGAGCTTTCTTT. This codes for CASSRIGVGAFF.

The V call is TRBV29-1, the J call TRBJ2-7, with 8 positions matching TRBD1. V was pared by 4 bases and J by 4 bases, with 15 bases of the junction left unmatched. The germline V gene has CDR1 SQVTM and CDR2 ANQGSEA. The CDR3 loop spans 16 amino acids. Here the CDR3 reads CSVGGSQGAPGYEQYF. The CDR3 DNA sequence: TGCAGCGTTGGGGGGAGTCAGGGGGCCCCTGGGTACGAGCAGTACTTC.

This clone has a single count. The chain employs TRBV6-6 and TRBJ1-2, with TRBD1 matching over 10 bases. This CDR3 comprises 14 residues. V shed 6 bases and J 8 bases; nucleotides not matched to a gene: 9. Germline V gene sequence: CDR1 MNHNY, CDR2 SVGAGI (reference sequence). The CDR3 nucleotides are TGTGCCAGCAGAAAGACAGGGGGCGCGGGAGGCTACACCTTC. Protein: CASRKTGGAGGYTF.

This chain connects TRBV15 to TRBJ2-7; possibly TRBD1 for D (6 bases). This CDR3 spans 14 amino acids. The V gene lost 3 bases and the J gene lost 4 bases, with 13 bases spanning the gap. Germline CDR1 LNHNV, CDR2 YYDKDF (reference sequence). As DNA, the CDR3 is TGTGCCACCAGCAGGGGGAACAGGGCTTACGAGCAGTACTTC. Translated: CATSRGNRAYEQYF.

The chain has TRBV7-2 and TRBJ2-5, with 10 nucleotides matching TRBD2. V gave up 3 bases and J gave up 2 bases; unmatched junction bases: 6. The CDR3 sequence is 16 residues long. Per germline, CDR1 SGHTA and CDR2 FQGNSA. The CDR3 reads CASSFELAGTQETQYF. Written as DNA, the CDR3 is TGTGCCAGCAGCTTCGAACTAGCGGGAACACAAGAGACCCAGTACTTC.

This chain uses TRBV19 with TRBJ2-3, with TRBD1 matching 8 bases. The CDR3 contains 15 residues. Per germline, CDR1 LNHDA and CDR2 SQIVND (reference sequence). J lost 2 bases, V lost 10 bases, and 11 bases had no gene match. Written as DNA, the CDR3 is TGTGCCACCGCCAAGACAGGGGCGATCACAGATACGCAGTATTTT. The encoded protein is CATAKTGAITDTQYF.

This chain uses TRBV19 with TRBJ2-7; 12 bases align to TRBD1. Germline assignment: CDR1 LNHDA and CDR2 SQIVND (reference sequence). The CDR3 is 17 residues long. V lost 5 bases and J lost 9; bases outside the gene matches: 17. The CDR3: CASSRFDGTGGAVRQYF. The CDR3 DNA follows: TGTGCCAGTAGTCGATTCGATGGGACAGGGGGCGCGGTGCGGCAGTACTTC.

The V and J genes are TRBV30 and TRBJ2-7; unclear D gene. Germline CDR1 reads GTSNPN; CDR2 reads SVGIG (reference sequence). V dropped 2 bases and J dropped 0 bases, with 14 bases sitting between them. The CDR3 is 15 amino acids. The CDR3 here is CAWSFRGENSYEQYF. The CDR3 DNA is TGTGCCTGGAGTTTCCGCGGAGAGAACTCCTACGAGCAGTACTTC.

This chain joins TRBV7-9 and TRBJ2-7, with TRBD1 identical over 8 bases. The germline V gene has CDR1 SEHNR and CDR2 FQNEAQ (reference sequence). The CDR3 runs 15 residues. J was trimmed by 2 bases and V by 1 base; bases with no gene match: 4. The CDR3 reads CASSLEPGGAYEQYF. The CDR3 DNA sequence: TGTGCCAGCAGCTTAGAACCAGGGGGCGCCTACGAGCAGTACTTC.

For this clone: Other DNA sequences within the sample encode an identical CDR3. This chain links TRBV5-1 with TRBJ1-1; TRBD1 matches 11 bases. This CDR3 has 15 residues. The V segment lost 4 bases and the J segment 4 bases; nucleotides outside the gene matches: 6. Germline-derived CDR1 and CDR2 are SGHRS and YFSETQ. The CDR3: CASSPGQGGSTEAFF. The CDR3 DNA reads TGCGCCAGCAGCCCGGGACAGGGGGGGAGCACTGAAGCTTTCTTT. Complete variable domain (other parts from reference TRBV5-1 and TRBJ1-1): KAGVTQTPRYLIKTRGQQVTLSCSPISGHRSVSWYQQTPGQGLQFLFEYFSETQRNKGNFPGRFSGRQFSNSRSEMNVSTLELGDSALYLCASSPGQGGSTEAFFGQGTRLTVV.

The DNA for the CDR3 is TGTGCCTGGAGTGCCCCCAGGACAGGGGCTTCCTACGAGCAGTACTTC. Amino acids: CAWSAPRTGASYEQYF. J is TRBJ2-7 and V is TRBV30, with 9 bases aligning to TRBD1. Germline V gives CDR1 GTSNPN, CDR2 SVGIG (reference sequence). This CDR3 spans 16 amino acids. Losses at the gene ends were 1 base for V and 1 base for J; bases not matched to a gene: 8. Looking up the rest from reference TRBV30 and TRBJ2-7 gives the full variable domain: SQTIHQWPATLVQPVGSPLSLECTVEGTSNPNLYWYRQAAGRGLQLLFYSVGIGQISSEVPQNLSASRPQDRQFILSSKKLLLSDSGFYLCAWSAPRTGASYEQYFGPGTRLTVT.

This sequence joins TRBV15 and TRBJ2-1, with D perhaps matching TRBD2 (6 bases). The germline V and J ends were trimmed by 3 bases and 3 bases, with 18 bases remaining between them. CDR1 and CDR2 (germline): LNHNV, YYDKDF (reference sequence). The CDR3 has 17 amino acids. The CDR3 nucleotides read TGTGCCACCAGCAGGTTACGGGGGACGGGAGACTACAATGAGCAGTTCTTC. This translates into CATSRLRGTGDYNEQFF.

There are a few counts of this clone. V and J are TRBV19 and TRBJ1-1; D possibly corresponds to TRBD1 (6 bases). Deletions cut 5 bases from V and 7 bases from J, with 17 bases between. Germline V gene sequence: CDR1 LNHDA, CDR2 SQIVND (reference sequence). The CDR3 has 14 residues. CDR3 nucleotide sequence: TGTGCCAGTAGTTCATACAGGGCGAGCCATGAAGCTTTCTTT. This encodes CASSSYRASHEAFF.

This clone occurred a few times. The chain couples TRBV4-2 to TRBJ2-5, with 12 bases identical to TRBD2. After removal of 1 base from V and 5 bases from J, the junction contained 11 bases not matched to a gene. This CDR3 comprises 18 residues. Germline V CDR1 and CDR2: LGHNA, YNFKEQ. DNA for the CDR3: TGTGCCAGCAGCCAAGGGGATTCTAGCGGGAGGGCCCGGGAGACCCAGTACTTC. It translates to CASSQGDSSGRARETQYF.